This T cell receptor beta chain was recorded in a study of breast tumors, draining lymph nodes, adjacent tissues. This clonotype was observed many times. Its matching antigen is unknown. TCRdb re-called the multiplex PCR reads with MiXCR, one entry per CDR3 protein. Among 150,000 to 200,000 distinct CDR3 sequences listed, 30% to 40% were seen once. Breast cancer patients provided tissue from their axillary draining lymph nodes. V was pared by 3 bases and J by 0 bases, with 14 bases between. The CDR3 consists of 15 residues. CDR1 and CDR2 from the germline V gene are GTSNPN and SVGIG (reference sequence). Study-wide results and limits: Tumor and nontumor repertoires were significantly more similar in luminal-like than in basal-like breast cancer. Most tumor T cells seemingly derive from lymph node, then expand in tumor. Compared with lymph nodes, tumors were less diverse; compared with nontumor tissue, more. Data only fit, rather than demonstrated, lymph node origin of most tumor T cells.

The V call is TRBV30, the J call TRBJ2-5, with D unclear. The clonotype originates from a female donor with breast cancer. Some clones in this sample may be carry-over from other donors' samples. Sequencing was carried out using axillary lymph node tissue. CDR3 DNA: TGTGCCTGGAGATATAGTACCGGGTACCAAGAGACCCAGTACTTC. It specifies CAWRYSTGYQETQYF. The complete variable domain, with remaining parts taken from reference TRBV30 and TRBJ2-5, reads SQTIHQWPATLVQPVGSPLSLECTVEGTSNPNLYWYRQAAGRGLQLLFYSVGIGQISSEVPQNLSASRPQDRQFILSSKKLLLSDSGFYLCAWRYSTGYQETQYFGPGTRLLVL.